One and the same sample provided the 30 T cell receptor beta chains below, sequenced in a study of T cell repertoires in cytomegalovirus infection (dated by TCRdb to about 2019). The antigens these receptors bind are not known. TCRdb shows the sequencer as Illumina HiSeq 1500. Using fastp at Q25 and MiXCR, TCRdb reprocessed the public reads and kept productive beta chains. Every entry covers one CDR3 protein and lists the most common genes and DNA from its rows. The sample includes around 100,000 distinct CDR3 sequences, with 42% observed a single time. 65% to 75% of the sample goes to the ten largest clones. The treatment or condition label corresponds to: in vitro stimulation with specific CMV peptide epitopes to enrich CMV-specific T cells. Source: CD8+ T cells from cultured PBMCs, taken from culture after CMV antigen stimulation. The source is a human donor in good health (CMV status not recorded). Some clones in this sample may be carry-over from other donors' samples.

In this sample, this clonotype turned up a few times. This sequence joins TRBV7-6 and TRBJ2-7; D is ambiguous. Germline CDR1 and CDR2: SGHVS and FNYEAQ. Trimming shortened V by 4 bases and J by 3 bases, and 4 bases separated the two germline ends. The length of the CDR3 is 11 residues. Written as DNA, the CDR3 is TGTGCCAGCAGCTACAACTACGAGCAGTACTTC. The encoded protein is CASSYNYEQYF.

The sample holds many counts of this clonotype. This chain joins TRBV7-2 and TRBJ2-7; D is undetermined. The CDR3 is 18 residues long. V shed 2 bases and J shed 2 bases, with 22 bases lying between them. From germline, CDR1 is SGHTA and CDR2 FQGNSA. This chain's CDR3 is CASSLLGPASFNAYEQYF. The CDR3 bases are TGTGCCAGCAGCTTATTGGGCCCCGCCTCTTTTAACGCCTACGAGCAGTACTTC.

This clonotype was seen more than once but under ten times. The rearrangement links TRBV2 to TRBJ2-7; no clear D. The germline V gene encodes CDR1 SNHLY and CDR2 FYNNEI. This CDR3 has 14 amino acids. The V gene lost 7 bases and the J gene lost 1 base, with 14 bases spanning the gap. CDR3 DNA sequence: TGTGCCAGCAAAGAATTGACAAATTCCTACGAGCAGTACTTC. Its translation is CASKELTNSYEQYF.

The chain carries TRBV27 and TRBJ1-2; 9 bases line up with TRBD1. In germline, CDR1 is MNHEY, CDR2 SMNVEV (reference sequence). The J segment lost 3 bases and the V segment lost 4 bases, leaving 6 bases of the junction unmatched. This CDR3 region has 15 residues. CDR3 sequence reads: CASSSGTGRHYGYTF. DNA for the CDR3: TGTGCCAGCAGTTCCGGGACAGGGAGGCACTATGGCTACACCTTC.

The rearrangement uses TRBV20-1 and TRBJ2-3; D perhaps matches TRBD2 (5 bases). Germline-derived CDR1 and CDR2 are DFQATT and SNEGSKA (reference sequence). V was pared by 3 bases and J by 6 bases, with 16 bases between. There are 14 residues in the CDR3. The CDR3 coding sequence is TGCAGTGCTAGGGACTTAGGGATGGTGGATACGCAGTATTTT. Residues: CSARDLGMVDTQYF.

This clonotype was found a few times. V usage is TRBV7-7 and J usage is TRBJ1-4; a weak D match, TRBD1 (5 bases). CDR3 length equals 15 residues. Germline assignment: CDR1 SSHAT and CDR2 FNYEAQ (reference sequence). The V and J ends lost 2 bases and 8 bases respectively, with 15 bases between them. DNA for the CDR3: TGTGCCAGCAGCTTAAACGGGGACGTTGGCGAAAAACTGTTTTTT. Amino acid sequence: CASSLNGDVGEKLFF.

This clonotype occurred many times. The chain recombines TRBV14 with TRBJ2-7, with TRBD1 as a possible D gene (6 bases). This CDR3 is 13 amino acids long. Trimming shortened V by 6 bases and J by 5 bases, and 14 bases separated the two germline ends. The V gene's germline CDR1 is SGHDN and CDR2 FVKESK. DNA of the CDR3: TGTGCCAGCAGGCAGGGGATGTACGACGAGCAGTACTTC. Its protein is CASRQGMYDEQYF.

V usage is TRBV28 and J usage is TRBJ2-7; D may match TRBD1 or TRBD2 (6 bases each). Trimming pared 4 bases from V and 4 bases from J, leaving 14 bases between. Germline V gene lookup returns CDR1 MDHEN and CDR2 SYDVKM. The CDR3 is 14 amino acids. CDR3 DNA sequence: TGTGCCAGCAGTTGGAGGGGGGAGGTTTACGAGCAGTACTTC. Protein: CASSWRGEVYEQYF.

The chain is built from TRBV27 and TRBJ1-6; D might be TRBD1 (6 bases). This CDR3 region has 13 residues. Trimming left V 4 bases short and J 9 bases short, with 10 bases between. In germline, CDR1 is MNHEY, CDR2 SMNVEV (reference sequence). DNA for the CDR3: TGTGCCAGCAGTTACGGGGGGCTTTCACCCCTCCACTTT. This sequence encodes CASSYGGLSPLHF.

The chain is built from TRBV4-3 and TRBJ2-2; D is uncertain. Germline V gene sequence: CDR1 LGHNA, CDR2 YSLEER. The length of the CDR3 is 14 residues. V dropped 5 bases and J dropped 1 base, with 8 bases sitting between them. CDR3 nucleotide sequence: TGCGCCAGCAGCTCCGGCATGAACACCGGGGAGCTGTTTTTT. Translated, it gives CASSSGMNTGELFF.

The chain employs TRBV20-1 and TRBJ1-2, with 10 nucleotides matching TRBD1. V lost 3 bases, J lost 0 bases, and 13 bases stayed unmatched. This CDR3 has 18 residues. Germline CDR1 and CDR2: DFQATT and SNEGSKA (reference sequence). Written as DNA, the CDR3 is TGCAGTGCTAGTGAGGAATACCGGGACAGGGGAACTAACTATGGCTACACCTTC. This encodes CSASEEYRDRGTNYGYTF.

The chain uses TRBV12-3 or TRBV12-4 and TRBJ2-1; the match to TRBD1 covers 9 bases. The CDR3 spans 17 residues. The J segment lost 0 bases and the V segment lost 6 bases, leaving 9 bases of the junction unmatched. In DNA form, the CDR3 reads TGTGCCAGCAGCCGACCCTGGGACAGGGCCTCCTACAATGAGCAGTTCTTC. It yields the protein CASSRPWDRASYNEQFF.

DNA of the CDR3: TGTGCCAGCAGTGGGCTAGCGGGGGGAATCTCCTACGAGCAGTACTTC. Translation: CASSGLAGGISYEQYF. The J gene is TRBJ2-7, the V gene TRBV2; 11 positions match TRBD2. Germline V gives CDR1 SNHLY, CDR2 FYNNEI. CDR3 length: 16 amino acids. The trim removed 4 bases at V and 0 bases at J, leaving 5 bases unmatched.

CDR3 DNA sequence: TGCAGTGCAACCCCGGGACTAGCGGGGGGTCTACAAGAGACCCAGTACTTC. This gives the protein CSATPGLAGGLQETQYF. The chain is built from TRBV20-1 and TRBJ2-5; TRBD2 agrees at 15 bases. The V and J ends lost 6 bases and 2 bases, in that order; junction bases with no gene match: 10. CDR1 is DFQATT, CDR2 SNEGSKA, per germline (reference sequence). The CDR3 extends over 17 amino acids.

The chain couples TRBV11-2 to TRBJ1-6; D is unclear. The CDR3 contains 17 residues. Per the germline V gene, CDR1 is SGHAT and CDR2 is FQNNGV. V gave up 5 bases and J gave up 0 bases, with 14 bases separating them. The CDR3 region has the DNA TGTGCCAGCAGCCCGCGGGAAAGTGCCTCCTATAATTCACCCCTCCACTTT. Translated: CASSPRESASYNSPLHF.

The table lists this clonotype with a few counts. The chain carries TRBV6-5 and TRBJ1-1; tentative D call: TRBD1 (6 bases). Germline V CDR1 and CDR2: MNHEY, SVGAGI. This CDR3 region has 16 residues. Trimming took 4 bases from V and 5 from J, leaving 20 bases between them. The CDR3 nucleotides read TGTGCCAGCAGTTTACAACCGGGACACGGCGGGACTGAAGCTTTCTTT. The encoded protein is CASSLQPGHGGTEAFF.

The rearrangement uses TRBV28 and TRBJ2-7, with 9 bases aligning to TRBD1. Germline V gene sequence: CDR1 MDHEN, CDR2 SYDVKM. There are 14 residues in the CDR3. The J segment lost 4 bases and the V segment lost 5 bases, leaving 6 bases of the junction unmatched. The CDR3, as DNA: TGTGCCAGCAGTCCCAGGACAGGGGCATACGAGCAGTACTTC. Translation gives CASSPRTGAYEQYF.

In this sample, this clonotype turned up a few times. The chain carries TRBV6-5 and TRBJ2-3; D assignment may be TRBD1 or TRBD2 (5 bases each). The CDR3 is 15 amino acids. In germline, CDR1 is MNHEY, CDR2 SVGAGI. V lost 5 bases to trimming and J lost 4 bases, with 16 bases between them. The CDR3 nucleotides read TGTGCCAGCAGTCGGGACCTCCCCTATGCAGATACGCAGTATTTT. Protein sequence: CASSRDLPYADTQYF.

The chain uses TRBV20-1 and TRBJ2-7; D possibly matches TRBD1 or TRBD2 (5 bases each). The CDR3 extends over 13 amino acids. Germline CDR1 reads DFQATT; CDR2 reads SNEGSKA (reference sequence). Trimming shortened V by 3 bases and J by 0 bases, and 9 bases separated the two germline ends. In DNA, the CDR3 is TGCAGTGCTAGGGGGCTAGCCTCCTACGAGCAGTACTTC. Encoded protein: CSARGLASYEQYF.

In this sample, this clonotype turned up a few times. The chain links TRBV29-1 to TRBJ2-3, with 10 nucleotides matching TRBD2. The V and J ends lost 6 bases and 2 bases, in that order; junction bases with no gene match: 5. The CDR3 loop spans 14 amino acids. Germline CDR1 is SQVTM and CDR2 is ANQGSEA. CDR3 sequence reads: CSVGLAAPTDTQYF. In nucleotides, the CDR3 is TGCAGCGTAGGACTAGCGGCTCCCACAGATACGCAGTATTTT.

On this clonotype: Without the conserved terminal phenylalanine or tryptophan, this CDR3 likely stems from a read error. The DNA is left out, because the CDR3 cannot be placed on it with certainty; the CDR3 is given as TCRdb lists it. The rearrangement uses TRBV7-4 and TRBJ2-7. Termini included, the CDR3 measures 8 amino acids. Germline V gene lookup returns CDR1 SGHVT and CDR2 SQSDAQ. This CDR3 reads CASSLLRM.

The chain couples TRBV3-1 to TRBJ2-1; TRBD1 aligns across 10 bases. The germline V gene encodes CDR1 LGHDT and CDR2 YNNKEL (reference sequence). V shed 5 bases and J 5 bases; nucleotides not matched to a gene: 15. The CDR3 totals 18 residues. In DNA form, the CDR3 reads TGTGCCAGCAGCTCAATAAAAGACGCCGGGACAGGGGACAATGAGCAGTTCTTC. Protein product: CASSSIKDAGTGDNEQFF.

The rearrangement links TRBV19 to TRBJ1-1, with 7 bases matching TRBD1. Germline V CDR1 and CDR2: LNHDA, SQIVND (reference sequence). This CDR3 has 13 residues. V was clipped by 7 bases and J by 1 base; unmatched bases: 3. CDR3 DNA sequence: TGTGCCAGTACGAGGACAGGGAACACTGAAGCTTTCTTT. This translates into CASTRTGNTEAFF.

A few counts support this clonotype. CDR3 DNA sequence: TGCGCCAGCAGGCCTAGCGGGGGGTTGGTTAATGAGCAGTTCTTC. Amino acids: CASRPSGGLVNEQFF. The chain employs TRBV5-1 and TRBJ2-1, with 11 bases fitting TRBD2. After removal of 5 bases from V and 7 bases from J, the junction contained 8 bases not matched to a gene. The CDR3 consists of 15 residues. From germline, CDR1 is SGHRS and CDR2 YFSETQ.

The chain couples TRBV14 to TRBJ1-1; TRBD1 is a possible D gene (5 bases). The CDR3 spans 15 residues. Trimming removed 1 base at V and 3 bases at J, with 12 bases between. The germline CDR1 and CDR2 sequences are SGHDN and FVKESK. The DNA for the CDR3 is TGTGCCAGCAGCCAAGTTGGGGCTTGGGACACTGAAGCTTTCTTT. Protein sequence: CASSQVGAWDTEAFF.

The chain links TRBV12-3 or TRBV12-4 to TRBJ2-3, with 12 nucleotides matching TRBD1. The V segment lost 7 bases and the J segment 5 bases; nucleotides outside the gene matches: 4. CDR3 length: 14 residues. The CDR3 is CASTGTGGRDTQYF. In DNA, the CDR3 is TGTGCCAGCACTGGGACAGGGGGCAGAGATACGCAGTATTTT.

The J gene is TRBJ2-1, the V gene TRBV7-8; 8 nucleotides agree with TRBD2. The CDR3 loop spans 15 amino acids. The V segment lost 5 bases and the J segment 6 bases; nucleotides outside the gene matches: 9. CDR1 and CDR2 from the germline V gene are SGHVS and FQNEAQ. The CDR3 loop is CASSGLSGKFNEQFF. The CDR3 region has the DNA TGTGCCAGCAGCGGCCTTAGCGGGAAATTCAATGAGCAGTTCTTC.

V and J are TRBV7-8 and TRBJ2-3; 11 nucleotides agree with TRBD2. Germline loops: CDR1 SGHVS, CDR2 FQNEAQ. The CDR3 consists of 17 residues. With V trimmed by 0 bases and J by 4 bases, 6 bases remained unmatched. This CDR3 is CASSLARLAGGPDTQYF. The DNA of the CDR3 is TGTGCCAGCAGCTTAGCGCGCCTAGCGGGGGGCCCAGATACGCAGTATTTT.

This clonotype was seen only a few times. The chain carries TRBV6-5 and TRBJ1-1, with D perhaps matching TRBD1 (5 bases). Trimming left V 2 bases short and J 1 base short, with 14 bases between. The CDR3 is 16 amino acids. Germline CDR1 MNHEY, CDR2 SVGAGI. For the CDR3, the DNA is TGTGCCAGCAGTTACGACCCGGGACGGAGGAACACTGAAGCTTTCTTT. Amino acid sequence: CASSYDPGRRNTEAFF.

This sequence joins TRBV4-1 and TRBJ1-1; 8 bases align to TRBD1. The ends lost 2 bases at V and 8 bases at J; junction bases unmatched: 10. Germline lookup yields CDR1 MGHRA and CDR2 YSYEKL. This CDR3 is 15 amino acids long. The CDR3 spells CASSQTQLRQGEAFF. The DNA of the CDR3 is TGCGCCAGCAGCCAAACCCAACTCCGACAGGGGGAAGCTTTCTTT.